This T cell receptor (beta chain) appears in the sequencing data of a study of blood T cell repertoires in COVID-19. TCRdb's table, derived via immunoSEQ multiplex PCR, lists solely in-frame clones and lacks some. This sample carries 90,000 to 110,000 clones, approximately 78% of them seen once, and the ten largest clones take roughly 14%. The CDR3 is 15 residues long. Losses at the gene ends were 6 bases for V and 2 bases for J; bases not matched to a gene: 7. Germline CDR1 and CDR2: MNHEY and SMNVEV (reference sequence). The chain has TRBV27 and TRBJ2-5, with 9 bases identical to TRBD2. Sequencing was performed on peripheral blood. The origin of this receptor is a woman of 80 years or more with acute or convalescent COVID-19. This CDR3 is CASSRLAEIQETQYF. The DNA for the CDR3 is TGTGCCAGCAGCCGACTAGCGGAGATACAAGAGACCCAGTACTTC.